Following are 21 T cell receptor beta chains from one sample sequenced in a study of blood T cell repertoires in COVID-19. The repertoire was sequenced with immunoSEQ multiplex PCR; TCRdb's copy has only in-frame clones and lacks some. In the table there are 30,000 or so clones, roughly 91% of which are singletons. Material for sequencing was peripheral blood. All receptors derive from a man in his 60s with active COVID-19.

This clone is a singleton in its sample. The V gene is TRBV29-1, the J gene TRBJ1-4; 7 bases line up with TRBD1. The junction had 5 bases not matched to a gene; V was cut back by 6 bases and J by 7 bases. Germline lookup yields CDR1 SQVTM and CDR2 ANQGSEA. The CDR3 is made up of 12 amino acids. In nucleotides, the CDR3 is TGCAGCGTCGGACGACAGGGTGAAAAACTGTTTTTT. Translation: CSVGRQGEKLFF.

V usage is TRBV6-5 and J usage is TRBJ1-1, with 8 positions matching TRBD1. V lost 2 bases to trimming and J lost 4 bases; unmatched junction nucleotides: 9. This CDR3 spans 16 amino acids. Germline V gene sequence: CDR1 MNHEY, CDR2 SVGAGI. The CDR3 sequence: CASSYAKTGVGTEAFF. DNA of the CDR3: TGTGCCAGCAGTTACGCAAAGACAGGGGTCGGCACTGAAGCTTTCTTT.

The chain links TRBV30 to TRBJ2-7; perhaps TRBD2 as D (6 bases). The CDR3 sequence is 14 residues long. CDR1 is GTSNPN, CDR2 SVGIG, per germline (reference sequence). The V and J ends lost 4 bases and 7 bases respectively, with 20 bases between them. The CDR3 reads CAWTSRGRVGEQYF. The CDR3 bases are TGTGCCTGGACGTCCCGGGGGAGAGTTGGTGAGCAGTACTTC.

The chain joins TRBV9 to TRBJ2-1; 7 bases map to TRBD2. V dropped 4 bases and J dropped 5; count of bases not matched to a gene: 9. This CDR3 spans 15 amino acids. The V gene's germline CDR1 is SGDLS and CDR2 YYNGEE. Here the CDR3 DNA reads TGTGCCAGCAGCACCAACGGGGGGTTGCACAATGAGCAGTTCTTC. Amino acids: CASSTNGGLHNEQFF. Full variable domain (rest looked up from reference TRBV9 and TRBJ2-1): DSGVTQTPKHLITATGQRVTLRCSPRSGDLSVYWYQQSLDQGLQFLIQYYNGEERAKGNILERFSAQQFPDLHSELNLSSLELGDSALYFCASSTNGGLHNEQFFGPGTRLTVL.

V gene TRBV4-1 combines with J gene TRBJ1-6; 9 bases align to TRBD1. The junction had 8 bases not matched to a gene; V was cut back by 1 base and J by 10 bases. CDR1 MGHRA and CDR2 YSYEKL come from the germline V gene. The CDR3 runs to 16 residues. The CDR3, as DNA: TGCGCCAGCAGCCAAGTTGGGGGACAGGGCAACTCACCCCTCCACTTT. It is translated as CASSQVGGQGNSPLHF.

The chain carries TRBV4-1 and TRBJ1-2; 7 positions agree with TRBD1. Trimming cost V 0 bases and J 7 bases; bases outside gene matches: 5. Per germline, CDR1 MGHRA and CDR2 YSYEKL. The CDR3 is made up of 14 amino acids. In nucleotides, the CDR3 is TGCGCCAGCAGCCAAGATCGGGGACAGACTGGCTACACCTTC. This translates into CASSQDRGQTGYTF.

V usage is TRBV21-1 and J usage is TRBJ2-5; no DNA check was done on the table's D call, TRBD2. TRBV21-1 counts as a pseudogene. There are 18 residues in the CDR3. DNA of the CDR3: TGTGCCAGCAGCAAAGCGACCCGTGAGCGCCTCGCGGGGGGGCCCCAGTACTTC. Its translation is CASSKATRERLAGGPQYF.

The chain has TRBV19 and TRBJ2-3; TRBD2 matches 8 bases. Germline CDR1 is LNHDA and CDR2 is SQIVND (reference sequence). This CDR3 spans 15 amino acids. The junction had 11 bases not matched to a gene; V was cut back by 7 bases and J by 5 bases. The CDR3 DNA reads as TGTGCCAGTACCAACGGGGGGGGCCGGAGAGATACGCAGTATTTT. Translation: CASTNGGGRRDTQYF.

CDR3 protein: CASSTEASRPNIQYF. The CDR3 DNA reads as TGTGCCAGCAGCACCGAGGCCTCGAGGCCTAACATTCAGTACTTC. The chain has TRBV3-1 (or the pseudogene TRBV3-2) and TRBJ2-4; D is uncertain. This CDR3 comprises 15 residues. V was trimmed by 5 bases and J by 7 bases, leaving 18 bases between them. Germline lookup yields CDR1 LGHDT and CDR2 YNNKEL (reference sequence).

DNA of the CDR3: TGCAGCGGTAGCGGGAGCCCCTCCTACAATGAGCAGTTCTTC. Its translation: CSGSGSPSYNEQFF. The chain uses TRBV29-1 and TRBJ2-1, with 9 nucleotides matching TRBD2. The CDR3 is 14 amino acids. Germline assignment: CDR1 SQVTM and CDR2 ANQGSEA. Unmatched junction bases numbered 4, after V lost 7 bases and J lost 0 bases.

The V and J genes are TRBV5-1 and TRBJ2-1, with 8 nucleotides matching TRBD2. Losses at the gene ends were 0 bases for V and 3 bases for J; bases not matched to a gene: 5. The V gene's germline CDR1 is SGHRS and CDR2 YFSETQ. CDR3 length: 16 residues. For the CDR3, the DNA is TGCGCCAGCAGCTTGGTAGCGGGGCAGGTCTACAATGAGCAGTTCTTC. The encoded protein is CASSLVAGQVYNEQFF.

The V gene is TRBV7-2, the J gene TRBJ2-3; a weak D match, TRBD2 (6 bases). Germline V gives CDR1 SGHTA, CDR2 FQGNSA. The CDR3 is 16 residues long. Trimming took 8 bases from V and 0 from J, leaving 18 bases between them. DNA of the CDR3: TGTGCCAGCCGCCGTGGGGCGGGGTTTAGCACAGATACGCAGTATTTT. Its translation: CASRRGAGFSTDTQYF. Full variable domain (remainder filled in from reference TRBV7-2 and TRBJ2-3): GAGVSQSPSNKVTEKGKDVELRCDPISGHTALYWYRQSLGQGLEFLIYFQGNSAPDKSGLPSDRFSAERTGGSVSTLTIQRTQQEDSAVYLCASRRGAGFSTDTQYFGPGTRLTVL.

The CDR3 sequence: CASSLSGTGGYGGKTQYF. CDR3 in DNA: TGTGCCAGCAGTTTATCCGGGACAGGGGGATATGGTGGAAAGACCCAGTACTTC. The chain combines TRBV6-2 or TRBV6-3 with TRBJ2-5, with 11 nucleotides matching TRBD1. The CDR3 covers 18 residues. Germline loops: CDR1 MNHEY, CDR2 SVGEGT. With 4 bases clipped from V and 6 bases from J, the junction kept 16 bases outside the gene matches.

This chain connects TRBV24-1 to TRBJ2-1; 9 bases align to TRBD2. With V trimmed by 6 bases and J by 8 bases, 7 bases remained unmatched. Germline CDR1 is KGHDR and CDR2 is SFDVKD. The CDR3 length is 14 residues. The CDR3 loop reads CATSPAGGRDEQFF. CDR3 nucleotides: TGTGCCACCAGTCCAGCGGGGGGCCGGGATGAGCAGTTCTTC.

The chain is built from TRBV7-2 and TRBJ1-5; no reliable D call. CDR1 is SGHTA and CDR2 is FQGNSA in the germline V gene. The CDR3 has 14 residues. The V gene lost 4 bases and the J gene lost 3 bases, with 10 bases spanning the gap. The DNA of the CDR3 is TGTGCCAGCAGCTCCCAGCAGGACAATCAGCCCCAGCATTTT. Its protein product is CASSSQQDNQPQHF.

The chain has TRBV29-1 and TRBJ2-1; 10 positions agree with TRBD2. CDR3 length equals 14 residues. The germline CDR1 and CDR2 sequences are SQVTM and ANQGSEA. V lost 7 bases, J lost 7 bases, and 10 bases stayed unmatched. CDR3 sequence reads: CSAGAGGMGNEQFF. The DNA of the CDR3 is TGCAGCGCGGGAGCGGGAGGGATGGGGAATGAGCAGTTCTTC.

This rearrangement joins TRBV3-1 (or the pseudogene TRBV3-2) to TRBJ2-7; unclear D gene. Between the trimmed V and J ends, which lost 4 bases and 4 bases, there was a span of 11 bases. The germline V gene encodes CDR1 LGHDT and CDR2 YNNKEL (reference sequence). The CDR3 sequence is 13 residues long. The CDR3, as DNA: TGTGCCAGCAGCCGCCAGGCTACATACGAGCAGTACTTC. Translation gives CASSRQATYEQYF.

V is TRBV6-5 and J is TRBJ1-4; TRBD1 might be the D (6 bases). CDR3 length: 14 residues. Trimming left V 6 bases short and J 8 bases short, with 16 bases between. From germline, CDR1 is MNHEY and CDR2 SVGAGI. In nucleotides, the CDR3 is TGTGCCAGCAGACCTGGGGGGGCACGGGAAAAACTGTTTTTT. This codes for CASRPGGAREKLFF.

The chain recombines TRBV7-6 with TRBJ2-2; TRBD2 aligns across 12 bases. The J segment lost 4 bases and the V segment lost 5 bases, leaving 2 bases of the junction unmatched. The CDR3 totals 15 residues. Germline CDR1 is SGHVS and CDR2 is FNYEAQ. The CDR3 region is CASSTTSGGTGELFF. In DNA form, the CDR3 reads TGTGCCAGCAGCACGACTAGCGGGGGCACCGGGGAGCTGTTTTTT.

This clone turned up a few times. The rearrangement links TRBV25-1 to TRBJ1-2; 10 bases match TRBD1. There are 14 residues in the CDR3. The germline gives CDR1 MGHDK, CDR2 SYGVNS. Trimming at V came to 8 bases and at J to 7 bases, leaving 10 bases not matched to a gene. Written as DNA, the CDR3 is TGTGCCAGCGGATCGGACAGGGGGATGGCTGGCTACACCTTC. Encoded protein: CASGSDRGMAGYTF.

The genes are TRBV4-1 and TRBJ2-3; 10 bases are shared with TRBD2. CDR3 length: 18 amino acids. V lost 4 bases, J lost 0 bases, and 10 bases stayed unmatched. Germline V lookup: CDR1 MGHRA, CDR2 YSYEKL. CDR3 DNA sequence: TGCGCCAGCAGCCCGGATAGCGGGGGGAGATATAGCACAGATACGCAGTATTTT. It translates to CASSPDSGGRYSTDTQYF.